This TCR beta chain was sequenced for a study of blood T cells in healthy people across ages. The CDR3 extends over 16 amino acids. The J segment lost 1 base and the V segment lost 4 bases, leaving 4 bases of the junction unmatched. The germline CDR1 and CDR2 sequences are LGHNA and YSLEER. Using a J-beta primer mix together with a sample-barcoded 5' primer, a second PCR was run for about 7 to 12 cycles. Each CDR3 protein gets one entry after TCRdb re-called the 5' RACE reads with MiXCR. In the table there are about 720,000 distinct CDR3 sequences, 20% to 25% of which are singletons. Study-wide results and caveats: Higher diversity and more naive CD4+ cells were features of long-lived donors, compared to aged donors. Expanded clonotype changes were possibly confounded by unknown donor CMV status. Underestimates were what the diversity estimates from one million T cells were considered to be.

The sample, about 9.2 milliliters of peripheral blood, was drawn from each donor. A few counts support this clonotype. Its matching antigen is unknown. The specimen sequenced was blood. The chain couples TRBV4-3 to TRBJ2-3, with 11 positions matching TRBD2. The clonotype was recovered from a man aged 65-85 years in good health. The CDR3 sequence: CASSRVAGGRTDTQYF. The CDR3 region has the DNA TGCGCCAGCAGCCGAGTAGCGGGAGGGCGCACAGATACGCAGTATTTT.